This T cell receptor (beta chain) stems from a study of blood T cell repertoires in COVID-19 (TCRdb year 2020). Some background on the complete study: The collaborator samples originated in the United States, Italy and Spain and spanned the acute and convalescent phases of COVID-19. The material from the prospective study consisted of cDNA or gDNA derived from T cells, B-cell-depleted T cells, or PBMCs. The dataset comprised deeply sampled blood TCRbeta repertoires from subjects exposed to, actively infected with, or recovered from COVID-19. The repertoires were released in a freely available public database intended as a resource for research on the immune response to SARS-CoV-2. The samples were drawn from two sources: the first 160 participants of the ongoing ImmuneRACE study, and about 1,300 subjects contributed by 6 global collaborators. Sample metadata almost always included a de-identified subject ID, COVID-19 status, age in years and sex. HLA class I and class II types, where available, came from metadata supplied by the sample provider rather than from assay-based typing. General study outcomes and caveats: Clinical and demographic metadata were provided uncurated, with the amount varying by source and participant.

TCRbeta CDR3 regions were amplified from genomic DNA using the immunoSEQ Assay, a bias-controlled multiplex PCR. In the paper's pipeline: The number of nucleated cells in each sample was estimated from the amplification of reference gene primers within the assay. Sequence reads were collapsed and filtered to measure the absolute abundance of every unique TCRbeta CDR3 rearrangement. For each sample, productive Simpson clonality was calculated as the square root of Simpson's diversity index across productive rearrangements. TCRdb limited this immuneACCESS table to in-frame rearrangements with V and J called. A share of clones is missing; checked studies link under half to unresolved V genes, and the rest is unexplained. That table is the source of V, J and clone size, and D and trimming were worked out from the DNA. Counted in this sample were tens of thousands of clones; around four fifths of them appeared once. The ten largest clones add up to 5% to 6.5% of the sample.

There are many counts of this clone. What this receptor recognizes is not known. No per-base quality is available; no much larger clone lies one base away. The CDR1 and CDR2 encoded by the germline V gene are MNHEY and SVGAGI. Including the terminal cysteine and phenylalanine, the CDR3 comprises 14 residues. Only the CDR3 DNA is retained, 42 bases long and in frame from the first base. V is cut by 6 bases and J by 10 bases, and the space between the germline ends is 16 bases. Each collaborating institution followed its own protocols to collect whole blood in K2EDTA tubes. For TCRbeta analysis, collaborators shipped samples as frozen whole blood, isolated PBMCs, or DNA extracted from either of those sample types.

In this chain, TRBV6-5 is recombined with TRBJ1-6, with the D segment identity uncertain. The sample taken for sequencing was peripheral blood. This TCR was recovered from a human donor in a cohort sampled during active COVID-19. The bases are TGTGCCAGCAGGGCGACACACCTTTCGTCACCCCTCCACTTT. This sequence encodes CASRATHLSSPLHF.